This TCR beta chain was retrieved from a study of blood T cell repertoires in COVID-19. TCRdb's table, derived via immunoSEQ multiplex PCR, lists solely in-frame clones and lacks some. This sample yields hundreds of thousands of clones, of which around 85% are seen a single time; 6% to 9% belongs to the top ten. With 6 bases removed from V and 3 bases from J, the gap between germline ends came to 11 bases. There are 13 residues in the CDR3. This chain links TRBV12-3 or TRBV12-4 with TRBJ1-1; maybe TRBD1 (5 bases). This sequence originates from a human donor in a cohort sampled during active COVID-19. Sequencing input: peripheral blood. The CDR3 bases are TGTGCCAGCAGCCGGGGCGGGGACACTGAAGCTTTCTTT. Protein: CASSRGGDTEAFF.